This passage covers 7 T cell receptor beta chains from one sample sequenced in a study of T cell changes during pregnancy in multiple sclerosis. Sequencing used immunoSEQ multiplex PCR; TCRdb keeps in-frame clones, though not all of them. The sample carries around 68,000 clones, around 90% recorded once. The source was CD4+ T cells from peripheral blood mononuclear cells, collected before pregnancy. The receptors come from a female donor with multiple sclerosis, enrolled in a pregnancy study.

This clone appeared once. This chain connects TRBV10-3 to TRBJ1-3, with 12 bases lining up with TRBD1. The CDR3 extends over 14 amino acids. Losses at the gene ends were 6 bases for V and 4 bases for J; bases not matched to a gene: 1. Germline V lookup: CDR1 ENHRY, CDR2 SYGVKD. The CDR3 here is CAIRGQGAGNTIYF. DNA for the CDR3: TGTGCCATCAGGGGACAGGGGGCGGGAAACACCATATATTTT.

The chain is built from TRBV2 and TRBJ2-7; 9 nucleotides agree with TRBD2. V dropped 7 bases and J dropped 4; count of bases not matched to a gene: 5. CDR3 length equals 13 residues. The germline V gene encodes CDR1 SNHLY and CDR2 FYNNEI. CDR3: CASITSGWYEQYF. The CDR3 DNA follows: TGTGCCAGCATCACTAGCGGGTGGTACGAGCAGTACTTC.

The chain employs TRBV7-6 and TRBJ2-6, with D perhaps matching TRBD1 (6 bases). The V gene lost 4 bases and the J gene lost 0 bases, with 13 bases spanning the gap. The CDR3 contains 17 residues. Germline CDR1 reads SGHVS; CDR2 reads FNYEAQ. The chain's CDR3 is CASSSWTALSGANVLTF. As DNA, the CDR3 is TGTGCCAGCAGCTCGTGGACAGCCCTCTCTGGGGCCAACGTCCTGACTTTC.

The chain combines TRBV5-8 with TRBJ2-2; weak D call: TRBD1 (5 bases). This CDR3 comprises 15 residues. Germline values: CDR1 SGHTS, CDR2 YDEGEE. Trimming cost V 3 bases and J 6 bases, with 15 bases left between them. CDR3 in DNA: TGTGCCAGCAGCTCACCAGGGTATTCGGCCGGGGAGCTGTTTTTT. This encodes CASSSPGYSAGELFF.

This chain uses TRBV2 with TRBJ2-1; D is possibly TRBD2 (8 bases). V lost 8 bases, J lost 4 bases, and 15 bases lay in between. Germline V gives CDR1 SNHLY, CDR2 FYNNEI. The CDR3 has 14 residues. DNA of the CDR3: TGTGCCAGCCCCGGGAGGGGGCCGTACAATGAGCAGTTCTTC. This gives the protein CASPGRGPYNEQFF. Drawing the rest from reference TRBV2 and TRBJ2-1, the complete variable domain is EPEVTQTPSHQVTQMGQEVILRCVPISNHLYFYWYRQILGQKVEFLVSFYNNEISEKSEIFDDQFSVERPDGSNFTLKIRSTKLEDSAMYFCASPGRGPYNEQFFGPGTRLTVL.

This sequence joins TRBV5-4 and TRBJ2-7; TRBD2 matches at 16 bases. The CDR3 totals 14 residues. V gave up 7 bases and J gave up 2 bases; unmatched junction bases: 0. The germline CDR1 and CDR2 sequences are SGHNT and YYREEE (reference sequence). CDR3 protein: CASGTSGRAYEQYF. The CDR3 coding sequence is TGTGCCAGCGGGACTAGCGGGAGGGCCTACGAGCAGTACTTC.

The rearrangement links TRBV4-3 to TRBJ2-2, with D hard to call. The V end lost 0 bases, the J end lost 1 base, and 3 bases lay between the germline ends. The CDR3 sequence is 14 residues long. The germline gives CDR1 LGHNA, CDR2 YSLEER. In DNA form, the CDR3 reads TGCGCCAGCAGCCAAGATCTGAACACCGGGGAGCTGTTTTTT. Amino acids: CASSQDLNTGELFF.